Sequencing of this TCR beta chain was carried out in a study of blood T cell repertoires in COVID-19. Data came from immunoSEQ multiplex PCR; TCRdb stores just in-frame clones and leaves some out. The profile shows approximately 300,000 clones, 88% of them singletons. J was trimmed by 3 bases and V by 4 bases; bases with no gene match: 7. Per the germline V gene, CDR1 is SGDLS and CDR2 is YYNGEE. The CDR3 sequence is 15 residues long. The chain joins TRBV9 to TRBJ2-3; 8 bases map to TRBD1. The clonotype originates from a woman aged 45-59 years with active or convalescent COVID-19. Input material: peripheral blood. The CDR3 region has the DNA TGTGCCAGCAGCACCAGGACAGGGCCTACAGATACGCAGTATTTT. It yields the protein CASSTRTGPTDTQYF.